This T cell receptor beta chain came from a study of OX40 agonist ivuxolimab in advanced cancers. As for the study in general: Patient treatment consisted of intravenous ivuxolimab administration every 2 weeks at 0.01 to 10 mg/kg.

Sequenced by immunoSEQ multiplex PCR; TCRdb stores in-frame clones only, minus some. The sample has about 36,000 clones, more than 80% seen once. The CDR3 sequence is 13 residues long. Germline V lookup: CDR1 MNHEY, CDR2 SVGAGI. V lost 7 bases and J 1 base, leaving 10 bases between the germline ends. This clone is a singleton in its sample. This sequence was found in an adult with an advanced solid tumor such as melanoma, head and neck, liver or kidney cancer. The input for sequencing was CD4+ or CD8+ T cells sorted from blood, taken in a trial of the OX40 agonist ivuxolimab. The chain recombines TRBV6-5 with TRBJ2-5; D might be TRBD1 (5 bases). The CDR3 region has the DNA TGTGCCAGCATCGACAGCCTCCAAGAGACCCAGTACTTC. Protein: CASIDSLQETQYF.